These T cell receptor beta chains were read from a single sample in a study of cytomegalovirus exposure and HLA in healthy donors. Assay used: immunoSEQ multiplex PCR; TCRdb lists only in-frame clones, some missing. The sample holds 150,000 to 200,000 clones, roughly 75% seen once. Source material: PBMCs. The receptors derive from a female donor in good health and CMV-seronegative. CDR3s include the opening cysteine and the closing phenylalanine or tryptophan. A D gene is named only where the DNA matches it firmly. Rows may omit the clone size; those that give it use once, few, many or a size class.

CDR3 DNA: TGTGCCAGCAGCCTACAAAGGGGGGGCGGGGAGACCGGGGAGCTGTTTTTT
CDR3 protein: CASSLQRGGGETGELFF
clone size: NA
V gene: TRBV4-2
D gene: NA
J gene: TRBJ2-2

CDR3 DNA: TGTGCCAGCAGCTTGGGGACAGGGAGGCAACAGGATGGCTACACCTTC
CDR3 protein: CASSLGTGRQQDGYTF
clone size: once
V gene: TRBV5-4
D gene: TRBD1
J gene: TRBJ1-2

CDR3 DNA: TGCGCCAGCAGCCAAGGTCAGGAGCTGTTTTTT
CDR3 protein: CASSQGQELFF
clone size: few
V gene: TRBV4-3
D gene: NA
J gene: TRBJ2-2

CDR3 DNA: TGTGCCAGCAGCCCCAATGGACAGGGCTTCACAGATACGCAGTATTTT
CDR3 protein: CASSPNGQGFTDTQYF
clone size: NA
V gene: TRBV7-2
D gene: TRBD1
J gene: TRBJ2-3

CDR3 DNA: TGTGCCAGCAGTGACATGGGAGGGTTCGATACGCAGTATTTT
CDR3 protein: CASSDMGGFDTQYF
clone size: NA
V gene: TRBV6-1
D gene: TRBD2
J gene: TRBJ2-3

CDR3 DNA: TGCAGCGCACGCGTTGGGCAGGGGAAGGGGACTGAAGCTTTCTTT
CDR3 protein: CSARVGQGKGTEAFF
clone size: NA
V gene: TRBV29-1
D gene: NA
J gene: TRBJ1-1

CDR3 DNA: TGTGCCAGCAGCTTCGGGGGGACTGCTGAAGCTTTCTTT
CDR3 protein: CASSFGGTAEAFF
clone size: many
V gene: TRBV7-9
D gene: NA
J gene: TRBJ1-1

CDR3 DNA: TGCGCCAGCAGCTCGGCCCCCGGGACAGCCTATGGCTACACCTTC
CDR3 protein: CASSSAPGTAYGYTF
clone size: few
V gene: TRBV5-1
D gene: TRBD1
J gene: TRBJ1-2

CDR3 DNA: TGTGCCAGCAGCTTGGCCCGCGGGAGGGCCTCCGGGGAGCTGTTTTTT
CDR3 protein: CASSLARGRASGELFF
clone size: NA
V gene: TRBV5-8
D gene: TRBD2
J gene: TRBJ2-2

CDR3 DNA: TGCAGCGCCGCCGGGGACAGTCTCTACGAGCAGTACTTC
CDR3 protein: CSAAGDSLYEQYF
clone size: few
V gene: TRBV29-1
D gene: TRBD1
J gene: TRBJ2-7

CDR3 DNA: TGCAGCGTTGTGCGGGAAAAAAAACTGTTTTTT
CDR3 protein: CSVVREKKLFF
clone size: NA
V gene: TRBV29-1
D gene: NA
J gene: TRBJ1-4

CDR3 DNA: TGCGCCAGCAGCCAAGATCGCTCGGGAACAGATACGCAGTATTTT
CDR3 protein: CASSQDRSGTDTQYF
clone size: NA
V gene: TRBV4-3
D gene: NA
J gene: TRBJ2-3

CDR3 DNA: TGTGCCAGCAGCCCAGGGGGGCTGATGAGCAATCAGCCCCAGCATTTT
CDR3 protein: CASSPGGLMSNQPQHF
clone size: NA
V gene: TRBV7-8
D gene: TRBD1
J gene: TRBJ1-5

CDR3 DNA: TGTGCCAGCAGCCCACCGCGGGGAGGAGGGACAGATACGCAGTATTTT
CDR3 protein: CASSPPRGGGTDTQYF
clone size: NA
V gene: TRBV5-4
D gene: NA
J gene: TRBJ2-3

CDR3 DNA: TGTGCCAGCAGCTTACAACAATATAGCAATCAGCCCCAGCATTTT
CDR3 protein: CASSLQQYSNQPQHF
clone size: NA
V gene: TRBV7-2
D gene: NA
J gene: TRBJ1-5

CDR3 DNA: TGTGCCTGCCAGGGGGCATTAGGATATAATTCACCCCTCCACTTT
CDR3 protein: CACQGALGYNSPLHF
clone size: NA
V gene: TRBV7-9
D gene: TRBD1
J gene: TRBJ1-6

CDR3 DNA: TGTGCCTGGGGGCCCGGCCTCTCGAGGGACACAACTAATGAAAAACTGTTTTTT
CDR3 protein: CAWGPGLSRDTTNEKLFF
clone size: NA
V gene: TRBV30
D gene: NA
J gene: TRBJ1-4

CDR3 DNA: TGCGCCAGCAGCCGAGGGGAAGGTGGGAGGGGTGAGCAGTTCTTC
CDR3 protein: CASSRGEGGRGEQFF
clone size: NA
V gene: TRBV4-1
D gene: TRBD2
J gene: TRBJ2-1

CDR3 DNA: TGTGCCAGCAGCGACAGGTCCAACCCGAAGTTCTTC
CDR3 protein: CASSDRSNPKFF
clone size: NA
V gene: TRBV28
D gene: NA
J gene: TRBJ2-1

CDR3 DNA: TGTGCCAGCAGTTTATCGGGGTCGCACGGGAGCAAAGGGGTCCCTGGGGCCAACGTCCTGACTTTC
CDR3 protein: CASSLSGSHGSKGVPGANVLTF
clone size: NA
V gene: TRBV27
D gene: NA
J gene: TRBJ2-6

CDR3 DNA: TGTGCCAGCATGGGAGCGGATGGCTACACCTTC
CDR3 protein: CASMGADGYTF
clone size: NA
V gene: TRBV9
D gene: NA
J gene: TRBJ1-2

CDR3 DNA: TGTGCCAGCAGCTCGAGGACTAGCGGAGGCCCCAATGAGCAGTTCTTC
CDR3 protein: CASSSRTSGGPNEQFF
clone size: NA
V gene: TRBV7-9
D gene: TRBD2
J gene: TRBJ2-1

CDR3 DNA: TGTGCCAGTAGTCCAGGACAGGCGCCTAATGAAAAACTGTTTTTT
CDR3 protein: CASSPGQAPNEKLFF
clone size: NA
V gene: TRBV19
D gene: TRBD1
J gene: TRBJ1-4

CDR3 DNA: TGTGCCAGCAAGACCAGTCGGGGTGGGGTAGGAGAGACCCAGTACTTC
CDR3 protein: CASKTSRGGVGETQYF
clone size: once
V gene: TRBV28
D gene: NA
J gene: TRBJ2-5

CDR3 DNA: TGTGCCAGCAGTGAAGAACGACAGGCCCAGCCCCAGCATTTT
CDR3 protein: CASSEERQAQPQHF
clone size: NA
V gene: TRBV2
D gene: NA
J gene: TRBJ1-5

CDR3 DNA: TGTGCCAGCAGCCCGTATGGGGGAGGGCCCTCCTACGAGCAGTACTTC
CDR3 protein: CASSPYGGGPSYEQYF
clone size: NA
V gene: TRBV6-6
D gene: TRBD2
J gene: TRBJ2-7

CDR3 DNA: TGTGCCAGTAGTACCAGGGATACCTCCCGTTCCTACGAGCAGTACTTC
CDR3 protein: CASSTRDTSRSYEQYF
clone size: NA
V gene: TRBV19
D gene: NA
J gene: TRBJ2-7

CDR3 DNA: TGTGCCAGCAGCCCCTTCGGGGGACCCCAATACGAGCAGTACTTC
CDR3 protein: CASSPFGGPQYEQYF
clone size: NA
V gene: TRBV7-3
D gene: NA
J gene: TRBJ2-7